Shown below are 21 T cell receptor beta chains from a single sample sequenced in a study of blood T cells in healthy people across ages. Primers used in a second PCR of roughly 6 to 11 cycles were a sample-barcoded 5' primer and a J-beta primer mix. TCRdb analysed the 5' RACE reads with MiXCR anew, one entry per CDR3 protein. The sample has approximately 730,000 distinct CDR3 sequences, about 55% seen once. Sequencing input: blood. The receptor set was obtained from an elderly man in good health.

J is TRBJ1-2 and V is TRBV12-3 or TRBV12-4; TRBD1 might be the D (5 bases). Trimming cost V 5 bases and J 7 bases, with 17 bases left between them. The CDR3 covers 14 residues. CDR3 amino acids: CASSASGTPAGYTF. The CDR3 bases are TGTGCCAGCAGTGCATCCGGGACTCCGGCTGGCTACACCTTC.

The V gene is TRBV20-1, the J gene TRBJ2-4; a possible D gene is TRBD2 (6 bases). Judging by the DNA end, TRBJ2-7 fits better; the J call may be wrong. Germline values: CDR1 DFQATT, CDR2 SNEGSKA (reference sequence). The CDR3 runs 15 residues. The CDR3 sequence: CSARDGLGSPYEQYF. The CDR3 region has the DNA TGCAGTGCTAGAGATGGCCTCGGGAGTCCCTACGAGCAGTACTTC.

This clonotype has a handful of counts. This sequence joins TRBV29-1 and TRBJ1-4; D unresolved. The germline V gene has CDR1 SQVTM and CDR2 ANQGSEA. Between the trimmed V and J ends, which lost 3 bases and 5 bases, there was a span of 4 bases. The CDR3 spans 11 residues. The CDR3 is CSVEENEKLFF. CDR3 in DNA: TGCAGCGTTGAGGAGAATGAAAAACTGTTTTTT.

The rearrangement links TRBV27 to TRBJ2-7, with 12 nucleotides matching TRBD2. The J segment lost 4 bases and the V segment lost 5 bases, leaving 0 bases of the junction unmatched. Germline assignment: CDR1 MNHEY and CDR2 SMNVEV (reference sequence). The CDR3 spans 13 residues. This chain's CDR3 is CASSGLAGYEQYF. The CDR3 coding sequence is TGTGCCAGCAGTGGACTAGCGGGGTACGAGCAGTACTTC.

This clonotype has more than one count but fewer than ten. The gene calls are TRBV6-4 and TRBJ1-6, with TRBD1 matching 7 bases. Trimming at V came to 6 bases and at J to 7 bases, leaving 3 bases not matched to a gene. CDR3 length: 13 amino acids. CDR1 is MRHNA, CDR2 SNTAGT, per germline. In DNA form, the CDR3 reads TGTGCCAGCAGCCAGGACAGGAATTCACCCCTCCACTTT. This translates into CASSQDRNSPLHF.

The CDR3 nucleotides are TGTGCCAGCACAGGACTAGTTTCGAACACTGAAGCTTTCTTT. Translating gives CASTGLVSNTEAFF. The rearrangement links TRBV2 to TRBJ1-1, with D hard to call. The CDR3 covers 14 residues. Trimming took 7 bases from V and 1 from J, leaving 13 bases between them. Per germline, CDR1 SNHLY and CDR2 FYNNEI.

The CDR3 sequence is CASTSEGVSYEQYF. The CDR3, as DNA: TGTGCCAGCACTAGCGAGGGGGTATCCTACGAGCAGTACTTC. The chain uses TRBV2 and TRBJ2-7; TRBD1 or TRBD2 may be the D gene (6 bases each). Deletions cut 7 bases from V and 1 base from J, with 14 bases between. CDR1 and CDR2 (germline): SNHLY, FYNNEI. The CDR3 contains 14 residues.

This clonotype has at least ten counts. This chain uses TRBV12-3 or TRBV12-4 with TRBJ2-1; 12 bases match TRBD2. The CDR3 loop spans 15 amino acids. V lost 6 bases to trimming and J lost 4 bases; unmatched junction nucleotides: 4. CDR3 sequence: CASSLLAGGYNEQFF. Here the CDR3 DNA reads TGTGCCAGCAGCCTACTAGCGGGAGGTTACAATGAGCAGTTCTTC.

The chain couples TRBV30 to TRBJ2-1, with D possibly matching TRBD2 (6 bases). The V gene's germline CDR1 is GTSNPN and CDR2 SVGIG (reference sequence). The CDR3 sequence is 14 residues long. V dropped 3 bases and J dropped 1 base, with 10 bases sitting between them. The CDR3 DNA follows: TGTGCCTGGAGCTCTAGCGAATCCTACAATGAGCAGTTCTTC. Its translation is CAWSSSESYNEQFF. Looking up the rest from reference TRBV30 and TRBJ2-1 gives the full variable domain: SQTIHQWPATLVQPVGSPLSLECTVEGTSNPNLYWYRQAAGRGLQLLFYSVGIGQISSEVPQNLSASRPQDRQFILSSKKLLLSDSGFYLCAWSSSESYNEQFFGPGTRLTVL.

This clonotype showed up many times. The genes are TRBV28 and TRBJ2-3; TRBD2 agrees at 12 bases. CDR1 is MDHEN, CDR2 SYDVKM, per germline. After removal of 8 bases from V and 3 bases from J, the junction contained 0 bases not matched to a gene. The CDR3 is made up of 13 amino acids. As DNA, the CDR3 is TGTGCCAGCCTAGCGGGAGGGACAGATACGCAGTATTTT. Amino acid sequence: CASLAGGTDTQYF.

J is TRBJ2-7 and V is TRBV2; tentatively, D is TRBD1 or TRBD2 (5 bases each). Germline V gives CDR1 SNHLY, CDR2 FYNNEI. The length of the CDR3 is 14 residues. V was clipped by 5 bases and J by 3 bases, with 14 bases between them. The CDR3, as DNA: TGTGCCAGCAGTCACGGGACCTACCTCTACGAGCAGTACTTC. It yields the protein CASSHGTYLYEQYF.

This clonotype was observed a few times. This chain links TRBV9 with TRBJ2-1; D is ambiguous. Trimming removed 3 bases at V and 9 bases at J, with 13 bases between. Germline CDR1 and CDR2: SGDLS and YYNGEE. This CDR3 has 13 amino acids. In DNA form, the CDR3 reads TGTGCCAGCAGCGCGAACGGTCTTGGTGAGCAGTTCTTC. Translated: CASSANGLGEQFF.

The chain carries TRBV20-1 and TRBJ2-2, with TRBD2 matching over 9 bases. Trimming cost V 5 bases and J 1 base; bases outside gene matches: 2. Germline V gives CDR1 DFQATT, CDR2 SNEGSKA (reference sequence). CDR3 length: 14 amino acids. The CDR3 DNA reads TGCAGTGCTCAGACTAGCGGGAACACCGGGGAGCTGTTTTTT. This sequence encodes CSAQTSGNTGELFF.

This clonotype was seen a handful of times. The chain has TRBV11-2 and TRBJ2-1, with a possible D match to TRBD2 (6 bases). V lost 2 bases, J lost 6 bases, and 17 bases lay in between. The CDR3 spans 16 residues. CDR1 and CDR2 from the germline V gene are SGHAT and FQNNGV. The CDR3 DNA is TGTGCCAGCAGCTTATTCCCCCCGGGGGAGCTCAATGAGCAGTTCTTC. Protein: CASSLFPPGELNEQFF.

The V and J genes are TRBV12-3 or TRBV12-4 and TRBJ2-1; D is undetermined. The length of the CDR3 is 12 residues. V lost 1 base and J lost 8, with 6 bases in between. CDR3 in amino acids: CASSLGYYEQFF. The CDR3 nucleotides read TGTGCCAGCAGTTTAGGGTACTATGAGCAGTTCTTC.

Only one count was recorded for this clonotype. V and J are TRBV29-1 and TRBJ2-3, with 12 bases identical to TRBD2. The junction had 7 bases not matched to a gene; V was cut back by 4 bases and J by 5 bases. CDR3 size: 15 residues. CDR1 and CDR2 from the germline V gene are SQVTM and ANQGSEA. CDR3 sequence reads: CSVGGLAGYGDTQYF. In DNA form, the CDR3 reads TGCAGCGTTGGTGGACTAGCGGGATATGGAGATACGCAGTATTTT.

This clonotype was observed a handful of times. This rearrangement joins TRBV2 to TRBJ2-7; possibly TRBD2 for D (6 bases). Germline CDR1 is SNHLY and CDR2 is FYNNEI. The CDR3 extends over 13 amino acids. V was trimmed by 10 bases and J by 2 bases, leaving 15 bases between them. The CDR3 DNA reads TGTGCCACTAATCTGGACTACACCTACGAGCAGTACTTC. Its translation is CATNLDYTYEQYF.

CDR3 bases: TGTGCCAGCAGTTACCCGCCGGGACAGGGGAGTGTCAAAAACATTCAGTACTTC. This codes for CASSYPPGQGSVKNIQYF. This rearrangement joins TRBV6-5 to TRBJ2-5; 10 positions match TRBD1. The J call may be mistaken, given a closer DNA end match to TRBJ2-4. The germline V gene encodes CDR1 MNHEY and CDR2 SVGAGI. CDR3 length: 18 residues.

A few counts support this clonotype. This chain uses TRBV5-1 with TRBJ2-6, with TRBD2 matching 8 bases. The CDR3 sequence is 16 residues long. Trimming cost V 4 bases and J 6 bases; bases outside gene matches: 9. Looked up from germline, CDR1 is SGHRS and CDR2 is YFSETQ. CDR3 sequence: CASSERGTRLANVLTF. CDR3 nucleotide sequence: TGCGCCAGCAGCGAGCGGGGGACAAGGTTGGCCAACGTCCTGACTTTC.

The CDR3 loop is CASRLAGGREETQYF. CDR3 nucleotide sequence: TGTGCCAGCAGGCTAGCTGGGGGGAGAGAAGAGACCCAGTACTTC. The chain joins TRBV6-6 to TRBJ2-5; D might be TRBD2 (6 bases). This CDR3 has 15 residues. The germline V and J ends were trimmed by 6 bases and 3 bases, with 17 bases remaining between them. In germline, CDR1 is MNHNY, CDR2 SVGAGI (reference sequence).

The chain links TRBV5-1 to TRBJ2-5; D is possibly TRBD1 or TRBD2 (5 bases each). CDR1 and CDR2 from the germline V gene are SGHRS and YFSETQ. V was clipped by 0 bases and J by 3 bases, with 9 bases between them. CDR3 length: 14 residues. The CDR3 spells CASSLEGPKETQYF. CDR3 DNA sequence: TGCGCCAGCAGCTTGGAGGGACCGAAAGAGACCCAGTACTTC.